Listed below are T cell receptor beta chains from one sample, sequenced in a study of CD8+ T cells in alopecia areata. Generated by immunoSEQ multiplex PCR, the TCRdb table keeps only in-frame clones and is missing some. This sample has some 130,000 clones, with nearly 55% found just once. The sequencing here drew on CD8+ T cells sorted from blood, taken at week 4, from a patient treated with tofacitinib. Receptor source: a human donor with alopecia areata. Each CDR3 is given with its conserved first and last residue. Each record gives: V gene, J gene, D gene, clone size, CDR3 DNA, CDR3 protein. The D gene is left open where the match is weak. Size tells how often a clone was seen (once, few, many) or the class of an expanded clone, and some rows leave it out.

v_call: TRBV27; j_call: TRBJ2-2; d_call: NA; clone_size: NA; cdr3_nt: TGTGCCAGCAGCCACACCGGGGAGCTGTTTTTT; cdr3_aa: CASSHTGELFF
v_call: TRBV30; j_call: TRBJ2-1; d_call: NA; clone_size: NA; cdr3_nt: TGTGCCTATAAAACAGATTGGCTATCCAATGAGCAGTTCTTC; cdr3_aa: CAYKTDWLSNEQFF
v_call: TRBV10-3; j_call: TRBJ2-1; d_call: TRBD1; clone_size: NA; cdr3_nt: TGTGCCATCAGTGCCGGGGACAGCAAGAATGAGCAGTTCTTC; cdr3_aa: CAISAGDSKNEQFF
v_call: TRBV19; j_call: TRBJ1-5; d_call: TRBD1; clone_size: few; cdr3_nt: TGTGCCAGTAGTATTCGGGACAGGTATCAGCCCCAGCATTTT; cdr3_aa: CASSIRDRYQPQHF
v_call: TRBV7-9; j_call: TRBJ1-2; d_call: NA; clone_size: many; cdr3_nt: TGTGCCAGCAGCAAAATGACGGGGGGACGGAACTATGGCTACACCTTC; cdr3_aa: CASSKMTGGRNYGYTF
v_call: TRBV19; j_call: TRBJ2-6; d_call: NA; clone_size: NA; cdr3_nt: TGTGCCAGTAGTGGCGGGACAGACTCCTCTGGGGCCAACGTCCTGACTTTC; cdr3_aa: CASSGGTDSSGANVLTF
v_call: TRBV6-5; j_call: TRBJ2-1; d_call: NA; clone_size: few; cdr3_nt: TGTGCCAGCAGCCAACTAGTGGAGGGGGGTGAGCAGTTCTTC; cdr3_aa: CASSQLVEGGEQFF
v_call: TRBV29-1; j_call: TRBJ1-1; d_call: NA; clone_size: NA; cdr3_nt: TGCAGCGTTAAACAGGGGAACACTGAAGCTTTCTTT; cdr3_aa: CSVKQGNTEAFF
v_call: TRBV7-9; j_call: TRBJ1-1; d_call: NA; clone_size: few; cdr3_nt: TGTGCCAGCAGCCGAGACACGAACACTGAAGCTTTCTTT; cdr3_aa: CASSRDTNTEAFF
v_call: TRBV1; j_call: TRBJ2-5; d_call: NA; clone_size: NA; cdr3_nt: TGCACCAGCATCTCCATAGCGTCACCGTACCAAGAGACCCAGTACTTC; cdr3_aa: CTSISIASPYQETQYF
v_call: TRBV6-5; j_call: TRBJ2-1; d_call: TRBD1; clone_size: NA; cdr3_nt: TGTGCCAGCAGACGGACAGGCGAAAGTAATGAGCAGTTCTTC; cdr3_aa: CASRRTGESNEQFF
v_call: TRBV30; j_call: TRBJ1-2; d_call: NA; clone_size: few; cdr3_nt: TGTGCCTGGAGGACAGAATTTGGGGTTGGCTACACCTTC; cdr3_aa: CAWRTEFGVGYTF
v_call: TRBV11-1; j_call: TRBJ2-7; d_call: NA; clone_size: NA; cdr3_nt: TGTGCCAGCAGCTTAGCAGGACTGGTCTACGAGCAGTACTTC; cdr3_aa: CASSLAGLVYEQYF
v_call: TRBV20-1; j_call: TRBJ2-1; d_call: NA; clone_size: NA; cdr3_nt: TGCAGTGCTAGGAACAATGAGCAGTTCTTC; cdr3_aa: CSARNNEQFF
v_call: TRBV29-1; j_call: TRBJ2-7; d_call: NA; clone_size: NA; cdr3_nt: TGCAGCGCCCGAGGTATAGGGACGGACGAGCAGTACTTC; cdr3_aa: CSARGIGTDEQYF
v_call: TRBV13; j_call: TRBJ2-7; d_call: NA; clone_size: few; cdr3_nt: TGTGCCAGCAGCTTAATACACGAGCAGTACTTC; cdr3_aa: CASSLIHEQYF
v_call: TRBV2; j_call: TRBJ2-1; d_call: TRBD1; clone_size: few; cdr3_nt: TGTGCCAGCAGCCCACTAAGGACAGGGTCCGATGAGCAGTTCTTC; cdr3_aa: CASSPLRTGSDEQFF
v_call: TRBV29-1; j_call: TRBJ2-1; d_call: NA; clone_size: NA; cdr3_nt: TGCAGCGTTGAGGGGGAGGGGGTTGCTATCTACAATGAGCAGTTCTTC; cdr3_aa: CSVEGEGVAIYNEQFF
v_call: TRBV29-1; j_call: TRBJ2-3; d_call: NA; clone_size: few; cdr3_nt: TGCAGCGTTGATCGCCAGCAACCCACAGATACGCAGTATTTT; cdr3_aa: CSVDRQQPTDTQYF
v_call: TRBV6-5; j_call: TRBJ2-7; d_call: TRBD1; clone_size: NA; cdr3_nt: TGTGCCAGCAGTCCCGGGACAGTCTACGAGCAGTACTTC; cdr3_aa: CASSPGTVYEQYF
v_call: TRBV27; j_call: TRBJ2-7; d_call: TRBD1; clone_size: NA; cdr3_nt: TGTGCCAGCAGTGGCAGGGGGTACATCTACGAGCAGTACTTC; cdr3_aa: CASSGRGYIYEQYF
v_call: TRBV5-4; j_call: TRBJ2-3; d_call: NA; clone_size: NA; cdr3_nt: TGTGCCAGCAGACGGGGAGATACGCAGTATTTT; cdr3_aa: CASRRGDTQYF
v_call: TRBV19; j_call: TRBJ2-5; d_call: NA; clone_size: NA; cdr3_nt: TGTGCCAGTAGTGTCGAACCGGGGGAGACCCAGTACTTC; cdr3_aa: CASSVEPGETQYF
v_call: TRBV9; j_call: TRBJ2-5; d_call: NA; clone_size: few; cdr3_nt: TGTGCCAGCAGCGTGAACATGGAGCAAGAGACCCAGTACTTC; cdr3_aa: CASSVNMEQETQYF
v_call: TRBV6-5; j_call: TRBJ2-3; d_call: TRBD2; clone_size: NA; cdr3_nt: TGTGCCAGCAGTTACTTCGCTAGCGGGGGAGAGGATACGCAGTATTTT; cdr3_aa: CASSYFASGGEDTQYF
v_call: TRBV11-1; j_call: TRBJ2-5; d_call: NA; clone_size: NA; cdr3_nt: TGTGCCAGCAGCTTAGTCCCAGAACAAGAGACCCAGTACTTC; cdr3_aa: CASSLVPEQETQYF
v_call: TRBV29-1; j_call: TRBJ2-2; d_call: NA; clone_size: NA; cdr3_nt: TGCAGCGTGGTTCCCGGGTCCGCCGGGGAGCTGTTTTTT; cdr3_aa: CSVVPGSAGELFF
v_call: TRBV6-6; j_call: TRBJ1-2; d_call: TRBD1; clone_size: NA; cdr3_nt: TGTGCCAGCAGTTACGCCCAGGGGGAAGATGGCTACACCTTC; cdr3_aa: CASSYAQGEDGYTF
v_call: TRBV5-1; j_call: TRBJ1-2; d_call: NA; clone_size: NA; cdr3_nt: TGCGCCAGCAGCTCCCCGACAGGCAACTATGGCTACACCTTC; cdr3_aa: CASSSPTGNYGYTF
v_call: TRBV5-1; j_call: TRBJ2-4; d_call: NA; clone_size: NA; cdr3_nt: TGCGCCAGCAGCTTGGACCCCAAAAACATTCAGTACTTC; cdr3_aa: CASSLDPKNIQYF
v_call: TRBV29-1; j_call: TRBJ1-2; d_call: NA; clone_size: NA; cdr3_nt: TGCAGCGTTGAAGATCCGAGGGGAATTAACTATGGCTACACCTTC; cdr3_aa: CSVEDPRGINYGYTF
v_call: TRBV6-1; j_call: TRBJ2-2; d_call: TRBD1; clone_size: NA; cdr3_nt: TGTGCCAGCAGGACAGGGTGGAACACCGGGGAGCTGTTTTTT; cdr3_aa: CASRTGWNTGELFF
v_call: TRBV30; j_call: TRBJ2-3; d_call: TRBD2; clone_size: NA; cdr3_nt: TGTGCCTGGAGCAGAGACCTAGCGGGGGCCACAGATACGCAGTATTTT; cdr3_aa: CAWSRDLAGATDTQYF
v_call: TRBV4-1; j_call: TRBJ1-5; d_call: TRBD1; clone_size: NA; cdr3_nt: TGCGCCAGCAGCCAAGAAGGGACAGGGCCCACTCAGCCCCAGCATTTT; cdr3_aa: CASSQEGTGPTQPQHF
v_call: TRBV5-1; j_call: TRBJ1-2; d_call: NA; clone_size: NA; cdr3_nt: TGCGCCAGCAGCGACGGACAGACGAAGTATGGCTACACCTTC; cdr3_aa: CASSDGQTKYGYTF
v_call: TRBV5-8; j_call: TRBJ1-2; d_call: TRBD1; clone_size: few; cdr3_nt: TGTGCCAGCAGCTCCGGGACAGGTCCCTATGGCTACACCTTC; cdr3_aa: CASSSGTGPYGYTF
v_call: TRBV6-1; j_call: TRBJ2-2; d_call: TRBD1; clone_size: NA; cdr3_nt: TGTGCCGGAGACAGGGACGACACCGGGGAGCTGTTTTTT; cdr3_aa: CAGDRDDTGELFF
v_call: TRBV10-3; j_call: TRBJ1-2; d_call: NA; clone_size: NA; cdr3_nt: TGTGCCATCAGTGAGTCGGTTCGAAGGGGGGGAGTCTATGGCTACACCTTC; cdr3_aa: CAISESVRRGGVYGYTF
v_call: TRBV5-1; j_call: TRBJ2-1; d_call: NA; clone_size: few; cdr3_nt: TGCGCCAGCAGCTTGACGGGGGCCAACAATGAGCAGTTCTTC; cdr3_aa: CASSLTGANNEQFF
v_call: TRBV10-3; j_call: TRBJ1-5; d_call: TRBD1; clone_size: NA; cdr3_nt: TGTGCCATCAGTGACCCGACAGGGGGTCATCAGCCCCAGCATTTT; cdr3_aa: CAISDPTGGHQPQHF
v_call: TRBV6-5; j_call: TRBJ2-7; d_call: NA; clone_size: NA; cdr3_nt: TGTGCCAGCCGTCAGCCCCAGGCCGGGTACGAGCAGTACTTC; cdr3_aa: CASRQPQAGYEQYF
v_call: TRBV7-2; j_call: TRBJ1-1; d_call: NA; clone_size: NA; cdr3_nt: TGTGCCAGCAGCTTACAGGTCTACACTGAAGCTTTCTTT; cdr3_aa: CASSLQVYTEAFF
v_call: TRBV9; j_call: TRBJ2-1; d_call: NA; clone_size: few; cdr3_nt: TGTGCCAGCAGCGCCGACAATGAGCAGTTCTTC; cdr3_aa: CASSADNEQFF
v_call: TRBV5-1; j_call: TRBJ1-1; d_call: NA; clone_size: NA; cdr3_nt: TGCGCCAGCAGCCTGAGTAGGGGGATTCCCACTGAAGCTTTCTTT; cdr3_aa: CASSLSRGIPTEAFF
v_call: TRBV29-1; j_call: TRBJ2-2; d_call: TRBD1; clone_size: NA; cdr3_nt: TGCAGCGTTACAGGGGTGATGAACACCGGGGAGCTGTTTTTT; cdr3_aa: CSVTGVMNTGELFF
v_call: TRBV13; j_call: TRBJ1-6; d_call: NA; clone_size: NA; cdr3_nt: TGTGCCAGCAGCTCCAACTCGCCCCTCCACTTT; cdr3_aa: CASSSNSPLHF
v_call: TRBV5-1; j_call: TRBJ1-6; d_call: NA; clone_size: NA; cdr3_nt: TGCGCCAGCAGCTTCCGGCAGGCCGACTATAATTCACCCCTCCACTTT; cdr3_aa: CASSFRQADYNSPLHF
v_call: TRBV29-1; j_call: TRBJ1-2; d_call: NA; clone_size: NA; cdr3_nt: TGCAGCGTTGCTTTCGAAGGTATCTATGGCTACACCTTC; cdr3_aa: CSVAFEGIYGYTF
v_call: TRBV5-6; j_call: TRBJ1-6; d_call: NA; clone_size: many; cdr3_nt: TGTGCCAGCAGCGAAGAGAACGCACCCCTCCACTTT; cdr3_aa: CASSEENAPLHF
v_call: TRBV25-1; j_call: TRBJ2-2; d_call: NA; clone_size: NA; cdr3_nt: TGTGCCAGCACCTCCGAGGTTTTTCCCGGGGAGCTGTTTTTT; cdr3_aa: CASTSEVFPGELFF
v_call: TRBV5-6; j_call: TRBJ1-2; d_call: NA; clone_size: NA; cdr3_nt: TGTGCCAGCAGCTTAATCGGGGGAGGAGGCTACACCTTC; cdr3_aa: CASSLIGGGGYTF
v_call: TRBV4-1; j_call: TRBJ1-4; d_call: NA; clone_size: once; cdr3_nt: TGCGCCAGCAGCCAAGTCAAGGGCCTGAATGAAAAACTGTTTTTT; cdr3_aa: CASSQVKGLNEKLFF
v_call: TRBV7-8; j_call: TRBJ2-7; d_call: TRBD1; clone_size: few; cdr3_nt: TGTGCCAGCAGCTTAAGATTCCCAGGGGGCTACGAGCAGTACTTC; cdr3_aa: CASSLRFPGGYEQYF
v_call: TRBV7-9; j_call: TRBJ2-1; d_call: NA; clone_size: NA; cdr3_nt: TGTGCCAGCAGCTTAGGAGGTGAGCAGTTCTTC; cdr3_aa: CASSLGGEQFF